This TCR beta chain was profiled in a study of cytomegalovirus exposure and HLA in healthy donors. The PCR ran on 60 Vbeta and 13 Jbeta primers. This table comes from immunoSEQ multiplex PCR, and its TCRdb copy is limited to in-frame clones, with some not included. The sample has approximately 100,000 clones, around 10% seen once. This clone was counted only a few times. Sequencing was carried out using PBMCs. The receptor comes from a man aged 50 to 60 in good health and CMV-seropositive.

For the CDR3, the DNA is TGTGCCAGCAGCACCGGGATGAACACTGAAGCTTTCTTT. It specifies CASSTGMNTEAFF. V and J are TRBV14 and TRBJ1-1; D gene uncertain. This CDR3 region has 13 residues. Germline CDR1 SGHDN, CDR2 FVKESK. V lost 5 bases, J lost 0 bases, and 7 bases lay in between.